The 19 T cell receptor beta chains below all came from one sample that was sequenced in a study of cytomegalovirus exposure and HLA in healthy donors. Primers included in the PCR were 60 Vbeta and 13 Jbeta primers. The data were produced by immunoSEQ multiplex PCR, yet TCRdb's version contains in-frame clones alone and is incomplete. The data contain 100,000 to 150,000 clones, roughly 80% of them seen just once; the ten biggest clones take up around 1.2%. Sequencing was performed on PBMCs. The receptors shown here come from a girl aged 2 to 10 in good health and CMV-seronegative.

The chain links TRBV6-5 to TRBJ1-3; D is unclear. This CDR3 is built from 13 residues. Germline V gene lookup returns CDR1 MNHEY and CDR2 SVGAGI. Trimming shortened V by 5 bases and J by 3 bases, and 8 bases separated the two germline ends. CDR3 loop: CASSTAFGNTIYF. As DNA, the CDR3 is TGTGCCAGCAGTACAGCATTTGGAAACACCATATATTTT.

This rearrangement joins TRBV4-1 to TRBJ2-7, with 11 bases lining up with TRBD2. CDR3 length: 16 amino acids. The ends lost 0 bases at V and 3 bases at J; junction bases unmatched: 4. Germline V gene data show CDR1 as MGHRA and CDR2 as YSYEKL. In nucleotides, the CDR3 is TGCGCCAGCAGCCAAGATCCTACTAGCGGGAGCTACGAGCAGTACTTC. Encoded protein: CASSQDPTSGSYEQYF.

The CDR3 DNA follows: TGTGCCAGCAGCTCCAACCCCACCTCTAGCGGGAGCCACAATGAGCAGTTCTTC. This sequence encodes CASSSNPTSSGSHNEQFF. This chain links TRBV7-2 with TRBJ2-1; 10 nucleotides align to TRBD2. Germline values: CDR1 SGHTA, CDR2 FQGNSA. The CDR3 sequence is 18 residues long. The ends lost 4 bases at V and 5 bases at J; junction bases unmatched: 14.

The chain uses TRBV5-1 and TRBJ2-3, with TRBD1 matching 7 bases. The V gene end was trimmed by 6 bases and the J gene end by 2 bases; junction bases not matched to a gene: 9. This CDR3 is 15 amino acids long. Germline lookup yields CDR1 SGHRS and CDR2 YFSETQ. The CDR3 bases are TGCGCCAGCAACCCGGACAGGTTCTCCACAGATACGCAGTATTTT. It encodes CASNPDRFSTDTQYF.

This rearrangement joins TRBV25-1 to TRBJ2-1; 7 bases map to TRBD2. Germline CDR1 and CDR2: MGHDK and SYGVNS. The CDR3 runs 17 residues. V was clipped by 3 bases and J by 0 bases; unmatched bases: 8. The CDR3 DNA follows: TGTGCCAGCAGTGATCGCGCCAGCGGGGACTCCTACAATGAGCAGTTCTTC. Its translation: CASSDRASGDSYNEQFF.

The rearrangement links TRBV6-6 to TRBJ2-3, with a weak D call TRBD2 (7 bases). CDR1 and CDR2 (germline): MNHNY, SVGAGI (reference sequence). This CDR3 region has 15 residues. Trimming stripped 7 bases from V and 2 bases from J, with 16 bases between. The CDR3 DNA sequence: TGTGCCAGCACCGATGGGCGGGGGCACACAGATACGCAGTATTTT. Protein product: CASTDGRGHTDTQYF.

This clone has a single count. The chain is built from TRBV21-1 and TRBJ2-1; the table's D call TRBD2 went unverified against the DNA. TRBV21-1 is a pseudogene. The CDR3 has 17 residues. In DNA form, the CDR3 reads TGTGCCAGCAGCAAGTGCGAGGGCCATGAGCGGGGCGATGAGCAGTTCTTC. Its translation: CASSKCEGHERGDEQFF.

This clone was seen only once. The rearrangement links TRBV25-1 to TRBJ2-1, with a possible D match to TRBD2 (5 bases). CDR3 length: 15 residues. V lost 4 bases and J 3 bases, leaving 13 bases between the germline ends. Per the germline V gene, CDR1 is MGHDK and CDR2 is SYGVNS. For the CDR3, the DNA is TGTGCCAGCAGTGGGAGCGGAGTCGGCTACAATGAGCAGTTCTTC. Translation: CASSGSGVGYNEQFF.

CDR3 region: CASSLLLRTGKPYEQYF. The CDR3 bases are TGTGCCAGCAGTTTATTGCTCAGGACAGGCAAGCCCTACGAGCAGTACTTC. The chain links TRBV28 to TRBJ2-7; 7 bases map to TRBD1. CDR3 length equals 17 residues. Germline trimming cut 1 base from V and 2 bases from J; bases unmatched to any gene: 11. Germline values: CDR1 MDHEN, CDR2 SYDVKM.

This clone was detected only a few times. V and J are TRBV5-1 and TRBJ2-1; 10 nucleotides match TRBD2. Germline trimming cut 0 bases from V and 7 bases from J; bases unmatched to any gene: 7. The length of the CDR3 is 16 residues. CDR1 and CDR2 (germline): SGHRS, YFSETQ. The CDR3 sequence: CASSLVLAGAGNEQFF. The CDR3 DNA follows: TGCGCCAGCAGCTTGGTTCTAGCGGGAGCGGGTAATGAGCAGTTCTTC. Based on the CDR3 plus reference TRBV5-1 and TRBJ2-1, the full variable domain is KAGVTQTPRYLIKTRGQQVTLSCSPISGHRSVSWYQQTPGQGLQFLFEYFSETQRNKGNFPGRFSGRQFSNSRSEMNVSTLELGDSALYLCASSLVLAGAGNEQFFGPGTRLTVL.

This chain uses TRBV30 with TRBJ2-2; 10 bases are a match to TRBD2. The ends lost 2 bases at V and 8 bases at J; junction bases unmatched: 5. CDR1 is GTSNPN, CDR2 SVGIG, per germline (reference sequence). This CDR3 has 14 amino acids. CDR3 in amino acids: CAWSSGGATGELFF. The CDR3 DNA reads TGTGCCTGGAGTAGCGGGGGGGCAACTGGGGAGCTGTTTTTT.

In its sample, this clone was seen once. The genes are TRBV10-3 and TRBJ2-2; 7 bases are shared with TRBD1. This CDR3 has 15 residues. The V and J ends lost 4 bases and 3 bases, in that order; junction bases with no gene match: 5. Germline CDR1 ENHRY, CDR2 SYGVKD. CDR3 loop: CAISVNRGDTGELFF. CDR3 bases: TGTGCCATCAGTGTCAACAGGGGAGACACCGGGGAGCTGTTTTTT.

This clone was picked up one time. One end of the junction varies from germline; a read error may be responsible. This rearrangement joins TRBV10-3 to TRBJ2-1, with TRBD1 identical over 11 bases. In germline, CDR1 is ENHRY, CDR2 SYGVKD. This CDR3 has 16 residues. The CDR3 region is CATSEGGTGGGDEQFF. The CDR3 DNA sequence: TGTGCCACCAGTGAGGGCGGGACAGGGGGTGGGGATGAGCAGTTCTTC.

This clone has more than one count but fewer than ten. The chain links TRBV28 to TRBJ1-5; D gene uncertain. Trimming left V 4 bases short and J 6 bases short, with 10 bases between. The CDR3 loop spans 13 amino acids. Germline values: CDR1 MDHEN, CDR2 SYDVKM. The CDR3 spells CASSWLPGQPQHF. CDR3 sequence (DNA): TGTGCCAGCAGTTGGCTCCCGGGTCAGCCCCAGCATTTT.

The genes are TRBV30 and TRBJ2-5; D ambiguous. The CDR3 runs 11 residues. Deletions cut 0 bases from V and 11 bases from J, with 10 bases between. Germline loops: CDR1 GTSNPN, CDR2 SVGIG (reference sequence). The CDR3 here is CAWSVRYEQYF. The CDR3 DNA reads as TGTGCCTGGAGTGTTCGGTATGAGCAGTACTTC.

The chain carries TRBV7-9 and TRBJ2-7; 11 nucleotides align to TRBD2. The CDR3 covers 15 residues. Germline V gene lookup returns CDR1 SEHNR and CDR2 FQNEAQ (reference sequence). J was trimmed by 4 bases and V by 5 bases; bases with no gene match: 7. The CDR3 loop reads CASSLLAGGDYEQYF. For the CDR3, the DNA is TGTGCCAGCAGCCTCCTAGCGGGGGGAGATTACGAGCAGTACTTC.

V and J are TRBV29-1 and TRBJ2-6, with a tentative D call TRBD1 (5 bases). Germline V lookup: CDR1 SQVTM, CDR2 ANQGSEA. CDR3 length equals 15 residues. Trimming shortened V by 3 bases and J by 4 bases, and 13 bases separated the two germline ends. CDR3 bases: TGCAGCGTTGAGAGGACAATCGGAGGGGCCAACGTCCTGACTTTC. Its translation is CSVERTIGGANVLTF.

The gene calls are TRBV20-1 and TRBJ1-2; maybe TRBD1 (6 bases). CDR3 length: 9 residues. The germline V gene encodes CDR1 DFQATT and CDR2 SNEGSKA (reference sequence). This CDR3 is CRGGGSYTF. The CDR3 nucleotides read TGCAGGGGAGGGGGTAGCTACACCTTC.

V gene TRBV6-4 combines with J gene TRBJ2-1; 12 bases are shared with TRBD2. Germline V gene lookup returns CDR1 MRHNA and CDR2 SNTAGT. V lost 5 bases to trimming and J lost 4 bases; unmatched junction nucleotides: 3. The CDR3 is 15 amino acids. The CDR3 DNA sequence: TGTGCCAGCAGTCCTAGCGGGGGGGAGTACAATGAGCAGTTCTTC. Translating it yields CASSPSGGEYNEQFF.